The TCR beta chain under discussion was sequenced for a study of blood T cell repertoires in COVID-19. Background on the study: There were acute and convalescent COVID-19 samples, and they came from the United States, Italy and Spain. The cDNA or gDNA used as material had been derived from T cells, B-cell-depleted T cells, or PBMCs.

Source study methods: From reference gene primer amplification, estimates of nucleated cell counts were derived. Data came from immunoSEQ multiplex PCR; TCRdb stores just in-frame clones and leaves some out. For V, J and clone size, that table is used; D and trimming come from the DNA. The table shows a few hundred thousand clones, with around 90% occurring only once. The V gene's germline CDR1 is MNHEY and CDR2 SVGAGI. The V and J ends lost 7 bases and 2 bases, in that order; junction bases with no gene match: 7. The CDR3 sequence is 15 residues long. The gene calls are TRBV6-5 and TRBJ2-2; 7 bases agree with TRBD2. This TCR came from a woman aged 70 to 79 with active or convalescent COVID-19. Sequencing was performed on peripheral blood. In DNA form, the CDR3 reads TGTGCCAGCAACTTTGCGGGGGAAAACACCGGGGAGCTGTTTTTT. Encoded protein: CASNFAGENTGELFF.